The 16 T cell receptor beta chains below all came from one sample that was sequenced in a study of response to subunit inactivated influenza vaccine. TCRdb processed the RT-PCR reads anew with MiXCR; each CDR3 protein has one entry. The sample consists of 600,000 to 850,000 distinct CDR3 sequences, around 15% of them appearing once. This sample comprised PBMCs from blood, obtained roughly 2 weeks before vaccination. These receptor sequences come from a man between 50 and 59 years old who received an inactivated influenza vaccine.

The chain uses TRBV4-3 and TRBJ2-3; D possibly uses TRBD1 or TRBD2 (6 bases each). This CDR3 comprises 14 residues. Germline V gives CDR1 LGHNA, CDR2 YSLEER. The germline V and J ends were trimmed by 4 bases and 9 bases, with 17 bases remaining between them. In DNA, the CDR3 is TGCGCCAGCAGCCCTTCGGGGGTTCAGGGGACGCAGTATTTT. This sequence encodes CASSPSGVQGTQYF.

This clonotype came up a few times. The chain combines TRBV27 with TRBJ2-7, with TRBD1 as a possible D gene (5 bases). The germline V and J ends were trimmed by 2 bases and 7 bases, with 9 bases remaining between them. This CDR3 is built from 12 residues. The V gene's germline CDR1 is MNHEY and CDR2 SMNVEV (reference sequence). DNA for the CDR3: TGTGCCAGCAGTTTAATCGCAGGGGAGCAGTACTTC. Translating gives CASSLIAGEQYF.

This clonotype has only a few counts. The J gene is TRBJ2-1, the V gene TRBV20-1; unclear D gene. V lost 5 bases and J 5 bases, leaving 13 bases between the germline ends. From germline, CDR1 is DFQATT and CDR2 SNEGSKA (reference sequence). This CDR3 comprises 13 residues. The CDR3 reads CSASGRSNNEQFF. The CDR3 region has the DNA TGCAGTGCTTCAGGTAGAAGCAACAATGAGCAGTTCTTC.

The CDR3, as DNA: TGTGCCAGCACCCAACAGGGTGGCACCGGGGAGCTGTTTTTT. Residues: CASTQQGGTGELFF. V is TRBV7-2 and J is TRBJ2-2; tentative D call: TRBD1 (6 bases). Germline-derived CDR1 and CDR2 are SGHTA and FQGNSA. V was shortened by 7 bases and J by 4 bases, with 13 bases between the two germline ends. This CDR3 comprises 14 residues. Looking up the rest from reference TRBV7-2 and TRBJ2-2 gives the full variable domain: GAGVSQSPSNKVTEKGKDVELRCDPISGHTALYWYRQSLGQGLEFLIYFQGNSAPDKSGLPSDRFSAERTGGSVSTLTIQRTQQEDSAVYLCASTQQGGTGELFFGEGSRLTVL.

This clonotype has a handful of counts. The rearrangement links TRBV7-2 to TRBJ2-1; TRBD2 matches at 14 bases. With V trimmed by 3 bases and J by 6 bases, 4 bases remained unmatched. Germline-derived CDR1 and CDR2 are SGHTA and FQGNSA. This CDR3 has 16 amino acids. CDR3 region: CASSFGTSGSFNEQFF. Written as DNA, the CDR3 is TGTGCCAGCAGCTTTGGGACTAGCGGGAGTTTCAATGAGCAGTTCTTC.

The chain links TRBV10-3 to TRBJ2-3; 16 nucleotides agree with TRBD2. Germline values: CDR1 ENHRY, CDR2 SYGVKD. Germline trimming cut 6 bases from V and 4 bases from J; bases unmatched to any gene: 7. There are 17 residues in the CDR3. The CDR3 protein is CAIRGTSGRAFSDTQYF. CDR3 DNA: TGTGCCATCAGAGGGACTAGCGGGAGGGCCTTTTCAGATACGCAGTATTTT.

This clonotype was observed a handful of times. V usage is TRBV12-3 or TRBV12-4 and J usage is TRBJ2-4, with TRBD2 matching over 8 bases. There are 15 residues in the CDR3. J lost 1 base, V lost 5 bases, and 4 bases had no gene match. The CDR3 nucleotides read TGTGCCAGCAGTCCCGGGGGGGAGGCCAAAAACATTCAGTACTTC. This codes for CASSPGGEAKNIQYF.

This clonotype was detected a few times. This CDR3 is CASSLAGYSPLHF. CDR3 nucleotides: TGCGCCAGCAGCTTGGCGGGATATTCACCCCTCCACTTT. The chain uses TRBV5-1 and TRBJ1-6; D gene unclear. Germline lookup yields CDR1 SGHRS and CDR2 YFSETQ. V shed 0 bases and J shed 8 bases, with 6 bases lying between them. The CDR3 is 13 amino acids.

This chain links TRBV20-1 with TRBJ2-4; D is possibly TRBD1 or TRBD2 (5 bases each). CDR3 size: 15 residues. The germline V gene encodes CDR1 DFQATT and CDR2 SNEGSKA (reference sequence). The ends were cut back, 5 bases at V and 4 bases at J, with 18 bases in the middle. This chain's CDR3 is CSAYRPGRGKNIQYF. CDR3 DNA sequence: TGCAGTGCTTACCGACCGGGGCGAGGAAAAAACATTCAGTACTTC.

This clonotype was counted many times. The chain combines TRBV29-1 with TRBJ1-2; D remains unclear. This CDR3 region has 12 residues. V was trimmed by 4 bases and J by 4 bases, leaving 10 bases between them. Germline V gene sequence: CDR1 SQVTM, CDR2 ANQGSEA. The CDR3 region is CSVVYPSYGYTF. In DNA form, the CDR3 reads TGCAGCGTTGTCTACCCGTCCTATGGCTACACCTTC.

The gene calls are TRBV6-1 and TRBJ2-3; tentatively, D is TRBD1 (6 bases). V was trimmed by 4 bases and J by 5 bases, leaving 10 bases between them. Germline V CDR1 and CDR2: MNHNS, SASEGT. The CDR3 loop spans 13 amino acids. Here the CDR3 reads CASSGGLKDTQYF. In nucleotides, the CDR3 is TGTGCCAGCAGTGGGGGGCTTAAAGATACGCAGTATTTT.

This clonotype was recorded at least ten times. The gene calls are TRBV10-3 and TRBJ2-5, with D tentatively TRBD1 (6 bases). Trimming pared 6 bases from V and 5 bases from J, leaving 16 bases between. Germline CDR1 ENHRY, CDR2 SYGVKD. This CDR3 is built from 14 residues. In nucleotides, the CDR3 is TGTGCCATCAGCAGGACAGCGAGGGAGGAGACCCAGTACTTC. As protein: CAISRTAREETQYF.

The rearrangement uses TRBV5-1 and TRBJ1-2, with 8 nucleotides matching TRBD1. The CDR3 contains 13 residues. The V gene end was trimmed by 4 bases and the J gene end by 8 bases; junction bases not matched to a gene: 7. The germline CDR1 and CDR2 sequences are SGHRS and YFSETQ. Written as DNA, the CDR3 is TGCGCCAGCAGCCCAACAGGGGGTAGAGGCTACACCTTC. It codes for CASSPTGGRGYTF.

In this sample, this clonotype turned up a few times. The chain recombines TRBV20-1 with TRBJ1-3; D unresolved. Germline loops: CDR1 DFQATT, CDR2 SNEGSKA (reference sequence). V was shortened by 1 base and J by 4 bases, with 14 bases between the two germline ends. CDR3 size: 15 residues. The CDR3, as DNA: TGCAGTGCTAGAGGGGTGGGTCCCAGGGGAAACACCATATATTTT. Amino acids: CSARGVGPRGNTIYF.

There are a few counts of this clonotype. The chain carries TRBV3-1 and TRBJ1-3; 8 bases fit TRBD1. V was clipped by 4 bases and J by 2 bases; unmatched bases: 16. Germline V CDR1 and CDR2: LGHDT, YNNKEL (reference sequence). This CDR3 spans 19 amino acids. CDR3: CASSPVPKTGENAGNTIYF. In DNA form, the CDR3 reads TGTGCCAGCAGCCCTGTACCCAAGACAGGGGAGAATGCTGGAAACACCATATATTTT.

This clonotype appeared many times. V is TRBV7-8 and J is TRBJ2-1; D unresolved. The germline V gene has CDR1 SGHVS and CDR2 FQNEAQ. Trimming shortened V by 1 base and J by 10 bases, and 8 bases separated the two germline ends. The CDR3 sequence is 12 residues long. CDR3 sequence: CASSLGSSEQFF. In DNA form, the CDR3 reads TGTGCCAGCAGCTTAGGGTCGTCGGAGCAGTTCTTC.